What follows is one TCR beta chain and its context. The data were obtained in a study of cytomegalovirus exposure and HLA in healthy donors. PCR primers comprised 60 Vbeta and 13 Jbeta primers. Profiled with immunoSEQ multiplex PCR; TCRdb holds only in-frame clones, not every one. Seen here are 150,000 to 200,000 clones, about 64% observed once, and the top ten hold 1.1% to 1.5%. This CDR3 is built from 17 residues. The ends were cut back, 5 bases at V and 6 bases at J, with 25 bases in the middle. CDR1 PRHDT and CDR2 FYEKMQ come from the germline V gene (reference sequence). The sequence was collected from a man aged 50-60 years in good health and CMV-seronegative. Sequencing was done on a sample of PBMCs. The chain joins TRBV13 to TRBJ1-2; TRBD1 is a possible D gene (5 bases). The CDR3 DNA is TGTGCCAGCAGCCGCGTGAGAGACAGCCCCTTTAGGAATGGCTACACCTTC. As protein: CASSRVRDSPFRNGYTF.